This entry features one T cell receptor (beta chain) sequence. Antigen specificity is unknown. The data belong to a study of STAT5B mutations in CD4+ large granular lymphocyte leukemia. Overall study results and limits: Without HLA matching, higher CD4+ than CD8+ T-LGLL clonality could reflect small sample size. TRBV06-family usage was enriched in top patient clones (8/27) versus controls (2/35).

V lost 5 bases and J 7 bases, leaving 24 bases between the germline ends. The germline gives CDR1 LNHDA, CDR2 SQIVND (reference sequence). CDR3 length: 17 residues. Here immunoSEQ multiplex PCR was the method, and the copy in TCRdb shows in-frame clones only, minus some. The sample has 30,000 to 35,000 clones, 85% seen once. The sequence derives from a human donor in good health. Source material: CD4+ T cells from blood buffy coats. The chain is built from TRBV19 and TRBJ1-5; D remains ambiguous. The chain's CDR3 is CASSFPYVEGWRQPQHF. For the CDR3, the DNA is TGTGCCAGTAGTTTTCCCTATGTTGAGGGTTGGCGACAGCCCCAGCATTTT.